The 27 T cell receptor beta chains presented below share a single source sample, sequenced in a study of metastatic and nonmetastatic thyroid tumors. There were no patients who had received any treatment before thyroid surgery. TCRdb re-clonotyped the PCR reads through MiXCR. The sample consists of tens of thousands of clones, 30% to 40% of them appearing once. Material for sequencing was tumor tissue. The receptor source for this set is a female donor with papillary thyroid cancer or a benign thyroid nodule (not recorded which). Some clones in this sample may be carry-over from other donors' samples.

This clone was counted only a few times. The V gene is TRBV6-5, the J gene TRBJ1-6; D unresolved. The CDR3 totals 14 residues. CDR1 MNHEY and CDR2 SVGAGI come from the germline V gene. V shed 3 bases and J shed 7 bases, with 10 bases lying between them. For the CDR3, the DNA is TGTGCCAGCAGTTATTCTCAGCAGAATTCACCCCTCCACTTT. Translating gives CASSYSQQNSPLHF.

The chain has TRBV11-2 and TRBJ1-6; possibly TRBD1 for D (5 bases). The germline CDR1 and CDR2 sequences are SGHAT and FQNNGV. The V and J ends lost 5 bases and 11 bases respectively, with 19 bases between them. The CDR3 spans 15 residues. The CDR3 DNA reads TGTGCCAGCAGCCCTCAAACAGGATCAAGAACACCCCTCCACTTT. Translating it yields CASSPQTGSRTPLHF.

This rearrangement joins TRBV18 to TRBJ2-3; D is perhaps TRBD2 (5 bases). The CDR3 covers 15 residues. In germline, CDR1 is KGHSH, CDR2 LQKENI. Trimming stripped 6 bases from V and 0 bases from J, with 13 bases between. The CDR3 spells CASSPDYLSTDTQYF. DNA of the CDR3: TGTGCCAGCTCCCCCGACTACCTTAGCACAGATACGCAGTATTTT.

This clone was found a few times. The chain uses TRBV19 and TRBJ2-7; D may be TRBD1 or TRBD2 (5 bases each). Germline V gives CDR1 LNHDA, CDR2 SQIVND (reference sequence). Trimming removed 5 bases at V and 1 base at J, with 12 bases between. The CDR3 runs to 14 residues. This chain's CDR3 is CASSVRDGSYEQYF. The CDR3 region has the DNA TGTGCCAGTAGTGTCCGGGACGGATCCTACGAGCAGTACTTC.

The V call is TRBV3-1, the J call TRBJ1-3; D is unclear. V lost 3 bases and J lost 0, with 3 bases in between. Per the germline V gene, CDR1 is LGHDT and CDR2 is YNNKEL (reference sequence). This CDR3 contains 13 residues. The CDR3, as DNA: TGTGCCAGCAGCCAGGGCTCTGGAAACACCATATATTTT. Translated, it gives CASSQGSGNTIYF. The entire variable domain, with the rest obtained from reference TRBV3-1 and TRBJ1-3, is as follows: DTAVSQTPKYLVTQMGNDKSIKCEQNLGHDTMYWYKQDSKKFLKIMFSYNNKELIINETVPNRFSPKSPDKAHLNLHINSLELGDSAVYFCASSQGSGNTIYFGEGSWLTVV.

The chain is built from TRBV6-1 and TRBJ1-2; 8 bases are shared with TRBD1. Germline lookup yields CDR1 MNHNS and CDR2 SASEGT. The CDR3 totals 13 residues. Trimming took 7 bases from V and 5 from J; bases not matched to a gene: 6. For the CDR3, the DNA is TGTGCCAGCATTGACAGGGGAAGATATGGCTACACCTTC. Amino acid sequence: CASIDRGRYGYTF.

This chain connects TRBV15 to TRBJ2-3; 7 nucleotides align to TRBD1. V was pared by 8 bases and J by 4 bases, with 12 bases of the junction left unmatched. From germline, CDR1 is LNHNV and CDR2 YYDKDF (reference sequence). The CDR3 is 15 amino acids. CDR3 loop: CATHPRQGPPDTQYF. The CDR3 nucleotides are TGTGCCACCCATCCGAGACAGGGTCCCCCAGATACGCAGTATTTT. The whole variable domain, remainder taken from reference TRBV15 and TRBJ2-3, is DAMVIQNPRYQVTQFGKPVTLSCSQTLNHNVMYWYQQKSSQAPKLLFHYYDKDFNNEADTPDNFQSRRPNTSFCFLDIRSPGLGDTAMYLCATHPRQGPPDTQYFGPGTRLTVL.

V usage is TRBV11-2 and J usage is TRBJ1-5, with D perhaps matching TRBD1 (6 bases). Germline CDR1 is SGHAT and CDR2 is FQNNGV. The CDR3 runs to 15 residues. Trimming left V 1 base short and J 7 bases short, with 14 bases between. The CDR3 loop is CASSLGQGKGQPQHF. The CDR3, as DNA: TGTGCCAGCAGCTTAGGTCAGGGGAAAGGACAGCCCCAGCATTTT.

This clone was found a few times. V gene TRBV19 combines with J gene TRBJ1-2; 7 bases fit TRBD1. The germline V gene has CDR1 LNHDA and CDR2 SQIVND (reference sequence). J lost 6 bases, V lost 6 bases, and 10 bases had no gene match. The CDR3 extends over 14 amino acids. The CDR3 sequence: CASSAGGTDHGYTF. The DNA of the CDR3 is TGTGCCAGTAGCGCCGGAGGGACAGATCATGGCTACACCTTC.

This chain links TRBV11-2 with TRBJ1-2, with 8 bases lining up with TRBD1. Germline V gene sequence: CDR1 SGHAT, CDR2 FQNNGV. The J segment lost 2 bases and the V segment lost 5 bases, leaving 10 bases of the junction unmatched. CDR3 length: 16 amino acids. CDR3 amino acids: CASSPYRTGKNYGYTF. Here the CDR3 DNA reads TGTGCCAGCAGCCCCTACCGGACAGGGAAGAACTATGGCTACACCTTC.

This chain connects TRBV28 to TRBJ1-5, with a tentative D call TRBD1 (6 bases). Trimming took off 3 bases at V and 2 bases at J, with 11 bases between the two ends. The CDR3 length is 15 residues. The germline V gene encodes CDR1 MDHEN and CDR2 SYDVKM. The CDR3 here is CASSFRGGGNQPQHF. The CDR3 bases are TGTGCCAGCAGTTTCAGGGGCGGTGGCAATCAGCCCCAGCATTTT.

This clone showed up just a few times. The chain joins TRBV27 to TRBJ1-1; maybe TRBD1 (5 bases). Looked up from germline, CDR1 is MNHEY and CDR2 is SMNVEV (reference sequence). Trimming took 4 bases from V and 5 from J, leaving 17 bases between them. This CDR3 is 15 amino acids long. The CDR3 sequence is CASSSQGGLWTEAFF. The CDR3 bases are TGTGCCAGCAGTTCCCAGGGAGGTTTGTGGACTGAAGCTTTCTTT.

In its sample, this clone was seen a few times. CDR3 region: CASSDGQGTDEQYF. The CDR3 coding sequence is TGTGCCAGCAGTGATGGACAGGGGACTGACGAGCAGTACTTC. The J gene is TRBJ2-7, the V gene TRBV28; 9 nucleotides line up with TRBD1. Germline CDR1 reads MDHEN; CDR2 reads SYDVKM. There are 14 residues in the CDR3. Germline trimming cut 5 bases from V and 5 bases from J; bases unmatched to any gene: 7.

The chain uses TRBV6-1 and TRBJ1-2; no firm D call. CDR1 and CDR2 (germline): MNHNS, SASEGT. The CDR3 loop spans 15 amino acids. V was trimmed by 0 bases and J by 10 bases, leaving 18 bases between them. The CDR3 here is CASSEAWQEREPYTF. CDR3 DNA: TGTGCCAGCAGTGAAGCATGGCAGGAGCGAGAGCCCTACACCTTC.

In this sample, this clone turned up many times. V gene TRBV12-3 or TRBV12-4 combines with J gene TRBJ1-2; 8 nucleotides line up with TRBD1. The CDR3 has 14 residues. Trimming removed 7 bases from V and 7 bases from J; junction bases left unmatched: 11. Written as DNA, the CDR3 is TGTGCCAGCACCCGGACAGGGAAGGATGGTGGCTACACCTTC. It encodes CASTRTGKDGGYTF.

The chain uses TRBV5-1 and TRBJ1-2; perhaps TRBD1 as D (6 bases). The V and J ends lost 4 bases and 8 bases respectively, with 15 bases between them. The CDR3 has 13 amino acids. CDR1 SGHRS and CDR2 YFSETQ come from the germline V gene. The DNA for the CDR3 is TGCGCCAGCAGCCGGACAGACGGAGGAGGCTACACCTTC. As protein: CASSRTDGGGYTF.

This clone is a singleton in its sample. The rearrangement joins TRBV20-1 to TRBJ2-7; no firm D call. The CDR3 is 14 amino acids. The germline V and J ends were trimmed by 4 bases and 2 bases, with 15 bases remaining between them. Germline V gene data show CDR1 as DFQATT and CDR2 as SNEGSKA (reference sequence). CDR3 bases: TGCAGTGCTATTGACGCCGTCAACGCCTACGAGCAGTACTTC. It specifies CSAIDAVNAYEQYF.

CDR3 amino acids: CASSLIGRAYEQYF. DNA for the CDR3: TGTGCCAGCAGCCTCATCGGCAGGGCATACGAGCAGTACTTC. This sequence joins TRBV11-2 and TRBJ2-7; D perhaps matches TRBD1 (5 bases). Germline V lookup: CDR1 SGHAT, CDR2 FQNNGV. This CDR3 contains 14 residues. Trimming left V 5 bases short and J 4 bases short, with 15 bases between.

The chain has TRBV7-3 and TRBJ2-1, with D tentatively TRBD1 (5 bases). Trimming took off 1 base at V and 10 bases at J, with 17 bases between the two ends. Per the germline V gene, CDR1 is SGHTA and CDR2 is FQGTGA. The CDR3 sequence is 15 residues long. CDR3 sequence: CASSLKVRAAGEQFF. CDR3 bases: TGTGCCAGCAGCTTAAAGGTTAGGGCTGCAGGGGAGCAGTTCTTC.

DNA of the CDR3: TGTGCCAGCAGTTTCGGGACAGGGGGACAAGAGACCCAGTACTTC. Protein product: CASSFGTGGQETQYF. The V and J genes are TRBV28 and TRBJ2-5; TRBD1 matches 11 bases. The V gene's germline CDR1 is MDHEN and CDR2 SYDVKM. This CDR3 comprises 15 residues. V lost 3 bases, J lost 2 bases, and 2 bases stayed unmatched.

J is TRBJ1-4 and V is TRBV2, with D possibly matching TRBD1 (5 bases). This CDR3 contains 13 residues. The V and J ends lost 4 bases and 6 bases respectively, with 9 bases between them. The germline CDR1 and CDR2 sequences are SNHLY and FYNNEI. DNA of the CDR3: TGTGCCAGCAGTGTGAGAGGGGATGAAAAACTGTTTTTT. Residues: CASSVRGDEKLFF.

By share, this clone counts as large (0.1 to 1%). The DNA for the CDR3 is TGTGCCAGCAGGGCCCCAGGGTTCGGTATCTACGAGCAGTACTTC. Translating it yields CASRAPGFGIYEQYF. This chain joins TRBV6-1 and TRBJ2-7; maybe TRBD1 (5 bases). The CDR3 runs to 15 residues. Germline CDR1 reads MNHNS; CDR2 reads SASEGT. Trimming left V 6 bases short and J 3 bases short, with 18 bases between.

This clone was detected a few times. The chain couples TRBV12-3 or TRBV12-4 to TRBJ1-2; D may be TRBD1 (6 bases). V was shortened by 2 bases and J by 0 bases, with 7 bases between the two germline ends. The CDR3 spans 14 residues. This CDR3 is CASSLQGTNYGYTF. For the CDR3, the DNA is TGTGCCAGCAGTTTACAGGGGACTAACTATGGCTACACCTTC.

This clone has a handful of counts. The J gene is TRBJ2-3, the V gene TRBV6-2 or TRBV6-3; D ambiguous. Germline V gene sequence: CDR1 MNHEY, CDR2 SVGEGT. CDR3 length: 11 residues. V gave up 6 bases and J gave up 6 bases, with 7 bases separating them. CDR3 DNA: TGTGCCAGCAGCCGGTCGGATACGCAGTATTTT. Translated: CASSRSDTQYF.

This clone has just a few counts. The chain combines TRBV19 with TRBJ2-1, with 15 bases identical to TRBD2. The CDR3 covers 15 residues. Looked up from germline, CDR1 is LNHDA and CDR2 is SQIVND (reference sequence). J was trimmed by 8 bases and V by 4 bases; bases with no gene match: 3. CDR3 residues: CASSRTSGGAYEQFF. CDR3 in DNA: TGTGCCAGTAGTAGGACTAGCGGGGGGGCCTATGAGCAGTTCTTC.

This clone was counted many times. The V gene is TRBV6-4, the J gene TRBJ2-1; TRBD2 aligns across 8 bases. Germline assignment: CDR1 MRHNA and CDR2 SNTAGT. V was clipped by 6 bases and J by 7 bases; unmatched bases: 11. The CDR3 covers 15 residues. This CDR3 is CASSRAGELGNEQFF. CDR3 DNA sequence: TGTGCCAGCAGCCGAGCGGGAGAACTGGGGAATGAGCAGTTCTTC.

As regards this clone: This may come from a read error, since a much larger clone is one base off. The V and J genes are TRBV27 and TRBJ2-1, with a weak D call TRBD2 (5 bases). Deletions cut 2 bases from V and 2 bases from J, with 19 bases between. Per germline, CDR1 MNHEY and CDR2 SMNVEV (reference sequence). The CDR3 consists of 18 residues. CDR3: CASSLHRLEVSPYNEQFF. Written as DNA, the CDR3 is TGTGCCAGCAGTTTACATCGACTGGAGGTGAGCCCCTACAATGAGCAGTTCTTC.